The rows below give T cell receptor beta chains drawn from one sample of a study of blood T cell repertoires in COVID-19. TCRdb's copy holds only in-frame clones and misses some; the assay was immunoSEQ multiplex PCR. The sample lists roughly 200,000 clones; 87% were seen once. The sequencing sample was made of peripheral blood. Receptors were obtained from a man in his fifties or sixties who had recovered from COVID-19. Each CDR3 is given without its conserved first and last residue.

j_call v_call cdr3_aa
TRBJ2-3 TRBV27 ASTSRWDFSSTDTQY
TRBJ2-4 TRBV28 ASSLTTMAKNIQY
TRBJ2-4 TRBV18 ASSPTSGRGSKNIQY
TRBJ2-3 TRBV5-1 ASSFGQGSDTQY
TRBJ2-2 TRBV12-5 ASGLLSTGELF
TRBJ1-2 TRBV4-3 ASSQEGAVYGYT
TRBJ2-7 TRBV5-3 ARRPELTGFHEQY
TRBJ1-6 TRBV7-3 ASSPGYHDSPLH
TRBJ1-4 TRBV30 ALGQNNEKLF
TRBJ2-7 TRBV11-3 ASSLERQAQTHEQY
TRBJ2-7 TRBV6-2/TRBV6-3 ASSRGQNLYEQY
TRBJ1-1 TRBV28 ASSLGTGSSSAF
TRBJ1-5 TRBV6-6 ASSFYDRGSDQPQH
TRBJ1-1 TRBV6-5 ASGYRVDTEAF
TRBJ1-4 TRBV28 ASKRPGKGGDEKLF
TRBJ1-6 TRBV5-1 ASSSEISSSYNSPLH
TRBJ1-2 TRBV9 ASNPPGGYGYT
TRBJ2-7 TRBV28 ASSPPTSGSQHEQY
TRBJ1-1 TRBV7-2 ASSHTTVVTAF
TRBJ2-1 TRBV7-3 ASSLWLAGYNEQF
TRBJ1-2 TRBV12-3/TRBV12-4 ASSFTAYGYT
TRBJ2-5 TRBV5-1 ASSPGHSQETQY
TRBJ1-1 TRBV30 AWEGAVNTEAF
TRBJ1-4 TRBV9 ASSGGQGGRGEKLF
TRBJ2-3 TRBV19 ASSIRGGRTDTQY
TRBJ1-2 TRBV5-6 ASSMDRGRYGYT
TRBJ2-3 TRBV9 ASSVGPAGGTDTQY
TRBJ2-3 TRBV27 ASSLFLAGVADTQY
TRBJ1-1 TRBV6-2/TRBV6-3 ASSYWGQSNTEAF
TRBJ2-3 TRBV18 ASSPSGGRSTDTQY
TRBJ2-7 TRBV19 ASRTAGSYEQY
TRBJ2-1 TRBV6-1 ASSATGTSGFNEQF
TRBJ2-3 TRBV24-1 ATSDPGLAGDLTQY
TRBJ2-2 TRBV6-1 ASSEALGGDTGELF
TRBJ2-7 TRBV27 ASTSIAAGGGHEQY
TRBJ1-1 TRBV9 ASSSGTGGTEAF
TRBJ2-7 TRBV7-2 ASSQGGGYEQY